These 18 T cell receptor beta chains came from one sample sequenced in a study of HIV-infected patients and healthy controls. Whole blood was used without fractionation, so all unsorted peripheral T cells were included. Reverse transcription used around 500 ng RNA and constant-region primers for alpha and beta. Each of the alpha and beta chains got its own library through chain-specific third strand synthesis with indices. From the 5' RACE reads, TCRdb called clonotypes with MiXCR, one entry per CDR3 protein. The table shows 15,000 or so distinct CDR3 sequences, with approximately 7% occurring only once. The sequencing sample was made of blood. The receptors come from an adult in good health.

This clonotype is judged medium-sized. The chain is built from TRBV20-1 and TRBJ2-7, with D maybe TRBD2 (5 bases). The CDR3 extends over 12 amino acids. V lost 3 bases to trimming and J lost 4 bases, with 10 bases between them. Germline lookup yields CDR1 DFQATT and CDR2 SNEGSKA (reference sequence). The DNA of the CDR3 is TGCAGTGCTAGTGTCCGGGAATACGAGCAGTACTTC. Translation: CSASVREYEQYF.

The chain links TRBV12-3 or TRBV12-4 to TRBJ1-1, with 8 bases fitting TRBD1. The CDR3 extends over 14 amino acids. With V trimmed by 9 bases and J by 0 bases, 6 bases remained unmatched. CDR3 sequence reads: CASRDRGMNTEAFF. The CDR3 DNA follows: TGTGCCAGTCGAGACAGGGGAATGAACACTGAAGCTTTCTTT.

Many counts were recorded for this clonotype. The chain employs TRBV19 and TRBJ2-1, with D perhaps given as TRBD1 or TRBD2 (6 bases each). With 4 bases removed from V and 3 bases from J, the gap between germline ends came to 16 bases. Per the germline V gene, CDR1 is LNHDA and CDR2 is SQIVND (reference sequence). CDR3 size: 16 residues. The CDR3 sequence: CASSTGAPSGYNEQFF. DNA for the CDR3: TGTGCCAGTAGTACGGGGGCACCTTCGGGCTACAATGAGCAGTTCTTC.

There are many counts of this clonotype. J is TRBJ1-5 and V is TRBV18, with TRBD1 matching 10 bases. Germline V gene lookup returns CDR1 KGHSH and CDR2 LQKENI. The trim removed 3 bases at V and 5 bases at J, leaving 1 base unmatched. The CDR3 is 14 residues long. The DNA of the CDR3 is TGTGCCAGCTCACCCGGGACAGGGGATCAGCCCCAGCATTTT. Its protein product is CASSPGTGDQPQHF.

This clonotype was counted at least ten times. The chain employs TRBV9 and TRBJ1-5, with no clear D. Trimming cost V 0 bases and J 1 base, with 5 bases left between them. Germline-derived CDR1 and CDR2 are SGDLS and YYNGEE. The CDR3 extends over 14 amino acids. The CDR3 DNA follows: TGTGCCAGCAGCGTAGGGGTCAGCAATCAGCCCCAGCATTTT. Translation: CASSVGVSNQPQHF.

This clonotype appeared many times. The chain links TRBV19 to TRBJ2-4; 12 bases match TRBD2. Looked up from germline, CDR1 is LNHDA and CDR2 is SQIVND (reference sequence). The J segment lost 6 bases and the V segment lost 1 base, leaving 10 bases of the junction unmatched. The CDR3 is 18 amino acids. This CDR3 reads CASSIVPSSGRARNIQYF. The CDR3 bases are TGTGCCAGTAGTATAGTCCCCTCTAGCGGGAGGGCCCGAAACATTCAGTACTTC.

This clonotype was counted many times. V and J are TRBV15 and TRBJ1-5; D call uncertain. Germline V CDR1 and CDR2: LNHNV, YYDKDF (reference sequence). The CDR3 consists of 14 residues. Trimming stripped 4 bases from V and 3 bases from J, with 10 bases between. This CDR3 is CATSTGQPNQPQHF. The DNA for the CDR3 is TGTGCCACCAGCACCGGGCAGCCCAATCAGCCCCAGCATTTT.

Many counts were recorded for this clonotype. V usage is TRBV29-1 and J usage is TRBJ1-2, with no clear D. Germline V lookup: CDR1 SQVTM, CDR2 ANQGSEA. Trimming removed 4 bases from V and 4 bases from J, with 13 bases in between. This CDR3 spans 13 amino acids. CDR3 region: CSVVGTLGYGYTF. Written as DNA, the CDR3 is TGCAGCGTTGTTGGCACACTCGGCTATGGCTACACCTTC.

This clonotype has a count of ten or more. This chain connects TRBV12-3 or TRBV12-4 to TRBJ1-2, with 9 bases fitting TRBD1. This CDR3 has 17 amino acids. The V gene end was trimmed by 6 bases and the J gene end by 1 base; junction bases not matched to a gene: 12. CDR3 protein: CASRPGQGPLSNYGYTF. The CDR3 DNA sequence: TGTGCCAGCAGGCCGGGACAGGGTCCCTTAAGTAACTATGGCTACACCTTC.

There are many counts of this clonotype. The genes are TRBV7-9 and TRBJ2-1; either TRBD1 or TRBD2 may fit D (5 bases each). Trimming pared 6 bases from V and 6 bases from J, leaving 9 bases between. The CDR3 consists of 12 residues. Germline values: CDR1 SEHNR, CDR2 FQNEAQ (reference sequence). Here the CDR3 DNA reads TGTGCCAGCAGTCTTGGGACCAATGAGCAGTTCTTC. It is translated as CASSLGTNEQFF.

This clonotype was observed many times. V gene TRBV4-2 combines with J gene TRBJ2-7, with D possibly being TRBD1 (6 bases). V shed 1 base and J shed 6 bases, with 19 bases lying between them. The CDR3 sequence is 16 residues long. CDR1 is LGHNA, CDR2 YNFKEQ, per germline. The CDR3 sequence: CASSQAVGAGQSEQYF. CDR3 coding DNA: TGTGCCAGCAGCCAAGCTGTGGGGGCGGGTCAGTCCGAGCAGTACTTC.

This clonotype was observed at least ten times. The V gene is TRBV30, the J gene TRBJ2-5; D is possibly TRBD2 (5 bases). The CDR3 runs 12 residues. Germline V gene lookup returns CDR1 GTSNPN and CDR2 SVGIG (reference sequence). V was pared by 4 bases and J by 5 bases, with 11 bases between. CDR3 amino acids: CAWIPEAETQYF. In nucleotides, the CDR3 is TGTGCCTGGATTCCGGAGGCGGAGACCCAGTACTTC.

This clonotype showed up many times. This rearrangement joins TRBV25-1 to TRBJ2-7; possible D gene TRBD1, 5 bases. The V gene lost 10 bases and the J gene lost 1 base, with 14 bases spanning the gap. The CDR3 extends over 13 amino acids. The germline V gene has CDR1 MGHDK and CDR2 SYGVNS. The CDR3 protein is CATKPPGSYEQYF. The CDR3 DNA reads TGTGCCACCAAACCCCCAGGGTCCTACGAGCAGTACTTC.

V gene TRBV18 combines with J gene TRBJ2-7; perhaps TRBD2 as D (5 bases). This CDR3 has 15 residues. The germline V gene has CDR1 KGHSH and CDR2 LQKENI. Deletions cut 2 bases from V and 6 bases from J, with 17 bases between. CDR3 nucleotide sequence: TGTGCCAGCTCACCAGATGGCGGAGGAGGTGTCGAGCAGTACTTC. Translation gives CASSPDGGGGVEQYF.

This clonotype was found many times. The chain couples TRBV11-1 to TRBJ2-3; 7 bases are shared with TRBD1. Germline V gives CDR1 SGHAT, CDR2 FQDESV (reference sequence). V shed 3 bases, J shed 2 bases, and the junction held 5 bases outside the gene matches. This CDR3 has 15 residues. CDR3 in DNA: TGTGCCAGCAGCTTGGGGCAGGGGGACACAGATACGCAGTATTTT. Protein product: CASSLGQGDTDTQYF. Using reference TRBV11-1 and TRBJ2-3 for the parts outside the CDR3, the full variable domain is EAEVAQSPRYKITEKSQAVAFWCDPISGHATLYWYRQILGQGPELLVQFQDESVVDDSQLPKDRFSAERLKGVDSTLKIQPAELGDSAMYLCASSLGQGDTDTQYFGPGTRLTVL.

This clonotype was observed at least ten times. This chain joins TRBV11-2 and TRBJ1-3; no clear D gene. The germline V gene has CDR1 SGHAT and CDR2 FQNNGV. There are 14 residues in the CDR3. With 5 bases removed from V and 10 bases from J, the gap between germline ends came to 18 bases. The CDR3 DNA reads TGTGCCAGCAGCCTTCCCTTATTATGGGAGACCATATATTTT. Protein: CASSLPLLWETIYF.

Relative to its sample, this clonotype is medium-sized (0.01 to 0.1%). The chain links TRBV7-9 to TRBJ2-7; no firm D call. Trimming cost V 5 bases and J 0 bases, with 2 bases left between them. CDR1 SEHNR and CDR2 FQNEAQ come from the germline V gene (reference sequence). The length of the CDR3 is 11 residues. In DNA, the CDR3 is TGTGCCAGCAGCCTCTCCTACGAGCAGTACTTC. This gives the protein CASSLSYEQYF.

The sample holds a few counts of this clonotype. The chain joins TRBV5-5 to TRBJ2-7; D is unresolved. The CDR3 spans 13 residues. V was cut by 3 bases and J by 2 bases, with 9 bases left in between. The germline V gene has CDR1 SGHKS and CDR2 YYEKEE (reference sequence). The CDR3 spells CASSYGRAYEQYF. The CDR3 DNA is TGTGCCAGCAGCTACGGACGGGCCTACGAGCAGTACTTC.